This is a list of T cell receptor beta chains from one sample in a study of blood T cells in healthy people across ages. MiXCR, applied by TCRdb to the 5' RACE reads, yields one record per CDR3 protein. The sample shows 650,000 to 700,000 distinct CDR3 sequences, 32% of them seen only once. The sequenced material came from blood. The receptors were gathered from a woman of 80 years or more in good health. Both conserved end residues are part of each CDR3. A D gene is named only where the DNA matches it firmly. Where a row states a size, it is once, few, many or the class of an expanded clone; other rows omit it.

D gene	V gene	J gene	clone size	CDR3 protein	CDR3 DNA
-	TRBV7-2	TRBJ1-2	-	CASSPRSYGYNF	TGTGCCAGCAGCCCCCGGTCCTATGGCTACAACTTC
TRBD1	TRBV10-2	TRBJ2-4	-	CASSKGQGLLQYF	TGCGCCAGCAGCAAGGGACAGGGGTTGTTGCAGTACTTC
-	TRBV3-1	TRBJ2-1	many	CASSQVLFDEQFF	TGTGCCAGCAGCCAAGTCCTATTCGATGAGCAGTTCTTC
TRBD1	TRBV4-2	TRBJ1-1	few	CASSVGGQDTEAFF	TGTGCCAGCAGCGTAGGGGGACAGGACACTGAAGCTTTCTTT
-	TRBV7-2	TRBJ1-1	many	CASSLNVAAGDTEAFF	TGTGCCAGCAGCTTAAATGTAGCTGCCGGGGATACTGAAGCTTTCTTT
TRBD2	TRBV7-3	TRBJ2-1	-	CVSSPGLAGGRQFF	TGTGTCAGCAGCCCGGGACTAGCGGGGGGGCGTCAGTTCTTC
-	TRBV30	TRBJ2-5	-	CAWTGLETQYF	TGTGCCTGGACAGGGTTGGAGACCCAGTACTTC
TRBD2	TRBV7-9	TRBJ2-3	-	CASTQRVSGDLTDTQYF	TGTGCCAGCACCCAGCGGGTTAGCGGGGACCTCACAGATACGCAGTATTTT
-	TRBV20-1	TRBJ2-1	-	CSASPRYEQFF	TGCAGTGCTAGTCCCCGCTATGAGCAGTTCTTC
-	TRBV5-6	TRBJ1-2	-	CASNIRDTAFNYGYTF	TGTGCCAGCAATATAAGGGACACCGCCTTTAACTATGGCTACACCTTC
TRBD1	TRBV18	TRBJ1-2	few	CASSPSSQGDGYGYTF	TGTGCCAGCTCACCAAGTAGTCAGGGGGATGGCTATGGCTACACCTTC
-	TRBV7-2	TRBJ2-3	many	CASSVVSDTQYF	TGTGCCAGCAGCGTAGTATCAGATACGCAGTATTTT
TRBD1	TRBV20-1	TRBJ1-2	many	CSTSGARGPRGYTF	TGCAGTACGAGCGGGGCCAGGGGGCCAAGGGGCTACACCTTC
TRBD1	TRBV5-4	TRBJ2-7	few	CASSLTGGMYEQYF	TGTGCCAGCAGCTTGACAGGGGGCATGTACGAGCAGTACTTC
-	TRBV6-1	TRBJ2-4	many	CASGQARIKNIQYF	TGTGCCAGCGGTCAGGCCAGGATCAAAAACATTCAGTACTTC
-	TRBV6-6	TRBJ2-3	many	CASTYRGGKDTQYF	TGTGCCAGCACATACAGGGGAGGGAAAGATACGCAGTATTTT
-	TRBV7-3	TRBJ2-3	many	CASSASRGATQYF	TGTGCCAGCAGCGCCTCAAGGGGGGCAACGCAGTATTTT
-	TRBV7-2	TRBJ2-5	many	CASSWPDEETQYF	TGTGCCAGCAGCTGGCCGGACGAGGAGACCCAGTACTTC
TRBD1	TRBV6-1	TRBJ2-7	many	CASSRPGQGEQYF	TGTGCCAGCAGCCGACCGGGACAGGGCGAGCAGTACTTC
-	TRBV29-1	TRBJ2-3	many	CSAARGAGATDTQYF	TGCAGCGCCGCACGTGGTGCGGGGGCCACAGATACGCAGTATTTT
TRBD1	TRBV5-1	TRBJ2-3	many	CASSLGGTAGTDTQYF	TGCGCCAGCAGCTTGGGGGGGACAGCCGGCACAGATACGCAGTATTTT
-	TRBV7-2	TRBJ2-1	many	CASSVGSGYGNEQFF	TGTGCCAGCAGCGTGGGGTCGGGGTATGGCAATGAGCAGTTCTTC
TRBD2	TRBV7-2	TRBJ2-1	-	CASSLARLAGGNEQFF	TGTGCCAGCAGCTTAGCGCGGCTAGCGGGAGGTAATGAGCAGTTCTTC
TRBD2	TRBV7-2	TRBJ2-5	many	CATSFGGIATQYF	TGTGCCACCAGCTTCGGGGGGATCGCGACCCAGTACTTC
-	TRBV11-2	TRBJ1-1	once	CASSLEGTTEAFF	TGTGCCAGCAGCTTAGAGGGAACTACTGAAGCTTTCTTT
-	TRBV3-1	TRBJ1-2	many	CASSQVRHGYTF	TGTGCCAGCAGCCAAGTTCGACATGGCTACACCTTC
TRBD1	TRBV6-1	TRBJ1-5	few	CASSGWTGVNQPQHF	TGTGCCAGCAGTGGTTGGACAGGGGTAAATCAGCCCCAGCATTTT